This T cell receptor beta chain is from a study of post-analysis software for immune sequencing data. About the study: Several disease courses (relapsing-remitting, secondary progressive and progressive-relapsing) of multiple sclerosis were included. Study outcomes and limitations: Batch-matched samples strongly co-clustered by F measure. Elevated frequency relative to controls characterized four to six TRBV segments in patients, TRBV5-6, TRBV5-1 and TRBV20-1 among them.

Concerning this clonotype itself: Its antigen is currently unknown.

The CDR3 spans 15 residues. Germline loops: CDR1 LGHDT, CDR2 YNNKEL (reference sequence). Researchers reported that TCR beta cDNA libraries carried unique molecular identifiers. TCRdb re-called the PCR reads with MiXCR, one entry per CDR3 protein. The sample holds roughly 800,000 distinct CDR3 sequences, approximately 57% seen once. Material: blood. The chain combines TRBV3-1 with TRBJ2-4; 12 bases line up with TRBD2. Near its end, the DNA agrees better with TRBJ2-7, so the J call may be wrong. The sequence was obtained from a girl aged 10 to 17 with multiple sclerosis. Here the CDR3 reads CASRSASGRGGEQYF. Here the CDR3 DNA reads TGTGCCAGCCGATCGGCTAGCGGGAGGGGAGGCGAGCAGTACTTC.